The 15 T cell receptor beta chains in this list originate from one sample, sequenced in a study of blood T cell repertoires in COVID-19. TCRdb's copy holds only in-frame clones and misses some; the assay was immunoSEQ multiplex PCR. The data contain a few hundred thousand clones, approximately 88% of them singletons. Sequencing was carried out using peripheral blood. Receptor source: a man between 18 and 29 years old with active or convalescent COVID-19.

This chain joins TRBV9 and TRBJ1-5; TRBD1 might be the D (6 bases). V lost 4 bases and J 6 bases, leaving 8 bases between the germline ends. In germline, CDR1 is SGDLS, CDR2 YYNGEE. CDR3 size: 12 residues. In nucleotides, the CDR3 is TGTGCCAGCAGCAGAGGGGGTCAGCCCCAGCATTTT. Its translation: CASSRGGQPQHF.

The gene calls are TRBV9 and TRBJ2-7; D may be TRBD2 (5 bases). CDR3 length: 14 residues. With 3 bases removed from V and 5 bases from J, the gap between germline ends came to 15 bases. Per the germline V gene, CDR1 is SGDLS and CDR2 is YYNGEE. Written as DNA, the CDR3 is TGTGCCAGCAGCGCGGCGGGTCTGGCCCACGAGCAGTACTTC. Its protein product is CASSAAGLAHEQYF.

The rearrangement uses TRBV2 and TRBJ2-5; the D is unclear. Germline CDR1 reads SNHLY; CDR2 reads FYNNEI. Trimming cost V 9 bases and J 5 bases, with 19 bases left between them. The CDR3 runs 14 residues. The chain's CDR3 is CASLKERGGETQYF. The CDR3 DNA reads TGTGCCAGTCTAAAAGAGAGAGGTGGCGAGACCCAGTACTTC.

The chain uses TRBV28 and TRBJ2-3; 10 nucleotides line up with TRBD2. The CDR3 covers 20 residues. Trimming took 3 bases from V and 2 from J; bases not matched to a gene: 17. The germline V gene encodes CDR1 MDHEN and CDR2 SYDVKM. The CDR3 DNA follows: TGTGCCAGCAGTTTCCGGGGACTAGCGACTTCATATAGCCACACAGATACGCAGTATTTT. Translated: CASSFRGLATSYSHTDTQYF.

This chain joins TRBV7-6 and TRBJ1-3, with 8 bases identical to TRBD1. The germline gives CDR1 SGHVS, CDR2 FNYEAQ. J was trimmed by 2 bases and V by 4 bases; bases with no gene match: 4. The CDR3 consists of 15 residues. This CDR3 reads CASSSDRAPGNTIYF. CDR3 DNA: TGTGCCAGCAGCTCGGACAGGGCCCCTGGAAACACCATATATTTT.

The V call is TRBV21-1, the J call TRBJ1-1; the listed D gene, TRBD1, was not tested against the DNA. TRBV21-1 is termed a pseudogene. This CDR3 is 15 amino acids long. CDR3: CASSKVSGHDFEAFF. The CDR3 region has the DNA TGTGCCAGCAGCAAAGTATCAGGGCATGATTTTGAAGCTTTCTTT.

This clone was seen a handful of times. This chain joins TRBV6-5 and TRBJ2-7; 9 bases map to TRBD1. This CDR3 has 14 amino acids. Germline trimming cut 5 bases from V and 3 bases from J; bases unmatched to any gene: 5. The germline CDR1 and CDR2 sequences are MNHEY and SVGAGI. This CDR3 reads CASSQWTGDYEQYF. In DNA, the CDR3 is TGTGCCAGCAGTCAATGGACAGGGGACTACGAGCAGTACTTC.

V is TRBV24-1 and J is TRBJ2-1, with 9 bases lining up with TRBD2. The CDR3 sequence is 16 residues long. Germline V gene data show CDR1 as KGHDR and CDR2 as SFDVKD. Germline trimming cut 2 bases from V and 4 bases from J; bases unmatched to any gene: 5. This CDR3 reads CATSDSVAGAYNEQFF. CDR3 sequence (DNA): TGTGCCACCAGTGATTCCGTAGCGGGGGCATACAATGAGCAGTTCTTC.

This clone has just one count. The chain combines TRBV3-1 (or the pseudogene TRBV3-2) with TRBJ1-2; 12 nucleotides line up with TRBD1. CDR1 is LGHDT, CDR2 YNNKEL, per germline (reference sequence). CDR3 length: 15 amino acids. V shed 3 bases, J shed 5 bases, and the junction held 4 bases outside the gene matches. CDR3 in amino acids: CASSQGQGARYGYTF. CDR3 bases: TGTGCCAGCAGCCAGGGACAGGGGGCGAGGTATGGCTACACCTTC.

The chain recombines TRBV7-9 with TRBJ1-4; D is undetermined. Trimming shortened V by 5 bases and J by 8 bases, and 15 bases separated the two germline ends. Germline CDR1 SEHNR, CDR2 FQNEAQ (reference sequence). There are 14 residues in the CDR3. CDR3 amino acids: CASSPTTIEEKLFF. In nucleotides, the CDR3 is TGTGCCAGCAGCCCCACAACTATTGAAGAAAAACTGTTTTTT.

CDR3 region: CASSEKGYSPLHF. Written as DNA, the CDR3 is TGTGCCAGCAGTGAAAAGGGGTATTCACCCCTCCACTTT. J is TRBJ1-6 and V is TRBV25-1; D might be TRBD1 (5 bases). This CDR3 region has 13 residues. The ends were cut back, 2 bases at V and 8 bases at J, with 7 bases in the middle. CDR1 and CDR2 from the germline V gene are MGHDK and SYGVNS.

This clone was seen only once. DNA of the CDR3: TGTGCCAGCAGCCCTTCGTCACGTGCGGGGAGCTCCTACAATGAGCAGTTCTTC. Protein product: CASSPSSRAGSSYNEQFF. The chain links TRBV7-9 to TRBJ2-1; TRBD2 might be the D (6 bases). The germline V and J ends were trimmed by 5 bases and 0 bases, with 20 bases remaining between them. CDR3 length: 18 amino acids. Germline lookup yields CDR1 SEHNR and CDR2 FQNEAQ (reference sequence).

The genes are TRBV18 and TRBJ1-1; no clear D gene. V was clipped by 2 bases and J by 1 base, with 8 bases between them. Germline CDR1 KGHSH, CDR2 LQKENI. The CDR3 contains 14 residues. This chain's CDR3 is CASSPYPPNTEAFF. In nucleotides, the CDR3 is TGTGCCAGCTCACCATATCCCCCGAACACTGAAGCTTTCTTT.

The chain has TRBV13 and TRBJ1-1; no firm D call. Between the trimmed V and J ends, which lost 4 bases and 5 bases, there was a span of 17 bases. The CDR3 has 15 amino acids. Germline lookup yields CDR1 PRHDT and CDR2 FYEKMQ (reference sequence). Written as DNA, the CDR3 is TGTGCCAGCAGCTCTTCAGAGGCATTGAGGACTGAAGCTTTCTTT. Translation gives CASSSSEALRTEAFF.

The count of this clone is one. The chain carries TRBV18 and TRBJ2-2; TRBD1 is a possible D gene (5 bases). The V gene's germline CDR1 is KGHSH and CDR2 LQKENI. The CDR3 totals 15 residues. Trimming cost V 3 bases and J 3 bases, with 11 bases left between them. Here the CDR3 reads CASSPPQGYTGELFF. In DNA form, the CDR3 reads TGTGCCAGCTCACCCCCCCAGGGTTACACCGGGGAGCTGTTTTTT.